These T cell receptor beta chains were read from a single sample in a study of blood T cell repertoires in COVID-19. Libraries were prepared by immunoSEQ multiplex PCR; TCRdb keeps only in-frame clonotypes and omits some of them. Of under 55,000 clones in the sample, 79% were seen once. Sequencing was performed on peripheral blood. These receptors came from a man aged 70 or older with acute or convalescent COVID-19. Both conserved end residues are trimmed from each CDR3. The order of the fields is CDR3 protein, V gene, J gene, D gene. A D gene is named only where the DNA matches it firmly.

CDR3 protein: ASSPRTGRRTDTQY
V gene: TRBV7-9
J gene: TRBJ2-3
D gene: TRBD1

CDR3 protein: ASSSEGVRYTEAF
V gene: TRBV7-2
J gene: TRBJ1-1
D gene: NA

CDR3 protein: ASSQPGGGSYNEQF
V gene: TRBV18
J gene: TRBJ2-1
D gene: TRBD2

CDR3 protein: ATWDRAYEQY
V gene: TRBV10-3
J gene: TRBJ2-7
D gene: TRBD1

CDR3 protein: AFGKLGRLARRETQY
V gene: TRBV28
J gene: TRBJ2-5
D gene: NA

CDR3 protein: ASSQDEGREINTQY
V gene: TRBV4-2
J gene: TRBJ2-3
D gene: TRBD2

CDR3 protein: ASSLEGLAGTDTQY
V gene: TRBV5-1
J gene: TRBJ2-3
D gene: TRBD2

CDR3 protein: ASSLQEGARDTIY
V gene: TRBV3-1/TRBV3-2
J gene: TRBJ1-3
D gene: TRBD1

CDR3 protein: ASSATGFYEQY
V gene: TRBV11-2
J gene: TRBJ2-7
D gene: NA

CDR3 protein: ASSLRPARLNTGELF
V gene: TRBV19
J gene: TRBJ2-2
D gene: NA

CDR3 protein: ASSPGQVQETQY
V gene: TRBV18
J gene: TRBJ2-5
D gene: NA

CDR3 protein: ASSSLAGVDTGELF
V gene: TRBV5-1
J gene: TRBJ2-2
D gene: TRBD2

CDR3 protein: AWSVRLGTNYGYT
V gene: TRBV30
J gene: TRBJ1-2
D gene: NA

CDR3 protein: ASSVSGVSGNTEAF
V gene: TRBV9
J gene: TRBJ1-1
D gene: NA

CDR3 protein: ASSRDRDQPY
V gene: TRBV11-2
J gene: TRBJ2-7
D gene: TRBD1

CDR3 protein: ASSKRRGTEQF
V gene: TRBV11-1
J gene: TRBJ2-1
D gene: NA

CDR3 protein: ASSFRAGGPQY
V gene: TRBV27
J gene: TRBJ2-7
D gene: TRBD1

CDR3 protein: ASSSSGEWQEQF
V gene: TRBV10-1
J gene: TRBJ2-1
D gene: TRBD2

CDR3 protein: ASRKQGADEKLF
V gene: TRBV6-5
J gene: TRBJ1-4
D gene: TRBD1

CDR3 protein: ASTGQPGANVLT
V gene: TRBV7-9
J gene: TRBJ2-6
D gene: NA

CDR3 protein: ASSLRGGGTSTDTQY
V gene: TRBV27
J gene: TRBJ2-3
D gene: TRBD2

CDR3 protein: ASSVSLAGADGNTIY
V gene: TRBV9
J gene: TRBJ1-3
D gene: NA

CDR3 protein: ASSAPRAGGPVTGELF
V gene: TRBV9
J gene: TRBJ2-2
D gene: TRBD2

CDR3 protein: ASSPDRGSYNEQF
V gene: TRBV5-4
J gene: TRBJ2-1
D gene: TRBD1

CDR3 protein: ASSLPVQETQY
V gene: TRBV28
J gene: TRBJ2-5
D gene: NA

CDR3 protein: ASSLPEETQY
V gene: TRBV5-4
J gene: TRBJ2-5
D gene: NA

CDR3 protein: ASSESSYNEQF
V gene: TRBV10-2
J gene: TRBJ2-1
D gene: NA

CDR3 protein: ASSLLVASTRDEQY
V gene: TRBV5-8
J gene: TRBJ2-7
D gene: NA

CDR3 protein: ASSLAANLGEGQY
V gene: TRBV7-8
J gene: TRBJ2-7
D gene: NA

CDR3 protein: ASRVETSGRGTQY
V gene: TRBV2
J gene: TRBJ2-3
D gene: TRBD2

CDR3 protein: ASSPSPGNTIY
V gene: TRBV7-6
J gene: TRBJ1-3
D gene: NA

CDR3 protein: ASSTGGRGNTIY
V gene: TRBV5-1
J gene: TRBJ1-3
D gene: TRBD1

CDR3 protein: ASSQLRSGRGYNEQF
V gene: TRBV4-2
J gene: TRBJ2-1
D gene: TRBD2

CDR3 protein: ASSRSETGSSYT
V gene: TRBV6-2/TRBV6-3
J gene: TRBJ1-2
D gene: TRBD1

CDR3 protein: ASSLVGAGVEQY
V gene: TRBV11-3
J gene: TRBJ2-7
D gene: NA

CDR3 protein: ASSLTTNNEQF
V gene: TRBV7-3
J gene: TRBJ2-1
D gene: NA

CDR3 protein: AWSVSLGGYT
V gene: TRBV30
J gene: TRBJ1-2
D gene: NA

CDR3 protein: AGGARGNTIY
V gene: TRBV6-5
J gene: TRBJ1-3
D gene: NA

CDR3 protein: ASRHHKTPTQY
V gene: TRBV6-5
J gene: TRBJ2-5
D gene: NA

CDR3 protein: ASSLQDTQY
V gene: TRBV5-1
J gene: TRBJ2-3
D gene: NA

CDR3 protein: SATGVGEGGDTQY
V gene: TRBV29-1
J gene: TRBJ2-3
D gene: NA

CDR3 protein: ASSPGQDQPQH
V gene: TRBV18
J gene: TRBJ1-5
D gene: TRBD1

CDR3 protein: ASSKARSGNQPQH
V gene: TRBV21-1
J gene: TRBJ1-5
D gene: NA

CDR3 protein: ASSSTGAYGYT
V gene: TRBV5-4
J gene: TRBJ1-2
D gene: TRBD1

CDR3 protein: AMGTLGPMARRETQY
V gene: TRBV28
J gene: TRBJ2-5
D gene: NA

CDR3 protein: ASDDAGGPTGELF
V gene: TRBV12-5
J gene: TRBJ2-2
D gene: TRBD2

CDR3 protein: ASSVYQADTQY
V gene: TRBV9
J gene: TRBJ2-3
D gene: NA

CDR3 protein: ASSLLQETQY
V gene: TRBV7-9
J gene: TRBJ2-5
D gene: NA

CDR3 protein: ASSVGLDYEQY
V gene: TRBV9
J gene: TRBJ2-7
D gene: NA

CDR3 protein: ASSPRNEQF
V gene: TRBV28
J gene: TRBJ2-1
D gene: NA

CDR3 protein: ASRWVTGVQETQY
V gene: TRBV5-1
J gene: TRBJ2-5
D gene: NA

CDR3 protein: ASSPLQDTGELF
V gene: TRBV18
J gene: TRBJ2-2
D gene: NA

CDR3 protein: ASSQDFPGERGYT
V gene: TRBV4-3
J gene: TRBJ1-2
D gene: NA